A single sample gave rise to the 21 T cell receptor beta chains below, sequenced in a study of blood T cell repertoires in COVID-19. This table comes from immunoSEQ multiplex PCR, and its TCRdb copy is limited to in-frame clones, with some not included. The profile shows around 250,000 clones, around 83% of them singletons. The sequencing sample was made of peripheral blood. All receptors come from a woman in her late teens or twenties with acute or convalescent COVID-19.

V usage is TRBV10-1 and J usage is TRBJ2-6; 10 bases align to TRBD1. The CDR3 loop spans 19 amino acids. Germline V gives CDR1 WNHNN, CDR2 SYGVQD (reference sequence). V shed 3 bases, J shed 2 bases, and the junction held 10 bases outside the gene matches. The CDR3 nucleotides read TGCGCCAGCAGTGATAAGGGGGACAGGGGAGAGGCTGGGGCCAACGTCCTGACTTTC. Its protein is CASSDKGDRGEAGANVLTF.

The genes are TRBV4-3 and TRBJ1-4, with D hard to call. The CDR3 has 14 amino acids. V gave up 4 bases and J gave up 8 bases, with 14 bases separating them. CDR1 is LGHNA, CDR2 YSLEER, per germline. This chain's CDR3 is CASSPQTSGEKLFF. The CDR3 DNA is TGCGCCAGCAGCCCACAAACGTCGGGGGAAAAACTGTTTTTT.

The gene calls are TRBV6-6 and TRBJ1-2, with D perhaps TRBD1 (6 bases). Looked up from germline, CDR1 is MNHNY and CDR2 is SVGAGI (reference sequence). The V gene lost 6 bases and the J gene lost 0 bases, with 17 bases spanning the gap. The CDR3 runs 16 residues. The CDR3: CASSRAKDRPNYGYTF. The CDR3 DNA sequence: TGTGCCAGCAGCCGCGCTAAGGACAGACCTAACTATGGCTACACCTTC.

The CDR3 sequence: CASSSTAGQALAVGLFF. The CDR3 DNA is TGTGCCAGCAGTTCCACCGCGGGACAGGCTTTAGCCGTTGGACTGTTTTTT. V usage is TRBV27 and J usage is TRBJ1-4, with 8 bases lining up with TRBD1. The germline V gene encodes CDR1 MNHEY and CDR2 SMNVEV (reference sequence). With 4 bases clipped from V and 13 bases from J, the junction kept 20 bases outside the gene matches. The CDR3 covers 17 residues.

This chain joins TRBV30 and TRBJ1-4, with D perhaps matching TRBD1 (5 bases). The CDR3 is 12 amino acids. Trimming removed 2 bases from V and 8 bases from J, with 9 bases in between. Per germline, CDR1 GTSNPN and CDR2 SVGIG (reference sequence). For the CDR3, the DNA is TGTGCCTGGAGTCAGGGTCGAGAAAAACTGTTTTTT. Translation gives CAWSQGREKLFF.

CDR3 loop: CASSQGASTEAFF. DNA for the CDR3: TGTGCCAGTTCACAGGGGGCGAGTACTGAAGCTTTCTTT. The chain has TRBV19 and TRBJ1-1; 9 bases map to TRBD1. The trim removed 8 bases at V and 5 bases at J, leaving 6 bases unmatched. This CDR3 is 13 amino acids long. The V gene's germline CDR1 is LNHDA and CDR2 SQIVND (reference sequence).

This clone has just a few counts. This chain connects TRBV4-1 to TRBJ2-7, with 13 bases fitting TRBD2. This CDR3 spans 20 amino acids. V lost 0 bases and J lost 1; bases outside the gene matches: 12. The germline gives CDR1 MGHRA, CDR2 YSYEKL. CDR3 sequence reads: CASSQDLGLAGALGSYEQYF. CDR3 bases: TGCGCCAGCAGCCAAGATTTAGGACTAGCGGGAGCTCTTGGATCCTACGAGCAGTACTTC.

This chain uses TRBV6-5 with TRBJ1-5, with TRBD1 as a possible D gene (5 bases). Germline V gene sequence: CDR1 MNHEY, CDR2 SVGAGI. V shed 6 bases and J shed 0 bases, with 9 bases lying between them. This CDR3 contains 14 residues. The DNA of the CDR3 is TGTGCCAGCAGCCTCAGGGATAGCAATCAGCCCCAGCATTTT. It specifies CASSLRDSNQPQHF.

J is TRBJ2-7 and V is TRBV29-1, with 7 bases identical to TRBD1. From germline, CDR1 is SQVTM and CDR2 ANQGSEA. The CDR3 totals 15 residues. Unmatched junction bases numbered 10, after V lost 5 bases and J lost 0 bases. The CDR3 sequence is CSVQGTELSSYEQYF. The CDR3 DNA reads TGCAGCGTTCAGGGGACAGAGTTGAGCTCCTACGAGCAGTACTTC.

V gene TRBV28 combines with J gene TRBJ2-7, with TRBD2 matching 12 bases. The length of the CDR3 is 15 residues. The germline gives CDR1 MDHEN, CDR2 SYDVKM. Trimming at V came to 6 bases and at J to 2 bases, leaving 5 bases not matched to a gene. This CDR3 reads CASSVRLAGAYEQYF. In nucleotides, the CDR3 is TGTGCCAGCAGCGTAAGACTAGCGGGGGCCTACGAGCAGTACTTC.

This chain joins TRBV2 and TRBJ2-1, with 8 bases lining up with TRBD1. The V segment lost 8 bases and the J segment 8 bases; nucleotides outside the gene matches: 11. The CDR3 covers 14 residues. Germline CDR1 reads SNHLY; CDR2 reads FYNNEI. CDR3 coding DNA: TGTGCCAGCGCGGGACAGGTTCTAATCCATGAGCAGTTCTTC. This gives the protein CASAGQVLIHEQFF.

The count of this clone is one. V and J are TRBV6-5 and TRBJ2-5, with D possibly being TRBD1 (5 bases). Germline V gene lookup returns CDR1 MNHEY and CDR2 SVGAGI. The CDR3 length is 16 residues. Trimming took off 3 bases at V and 0 bases at J, with 14 bases between the two ends. Here the CDR3 DNA reads TGTGCCAGCAGTTATCTGACAGCAAAATACCAAGAGACCCAGTACTTC. It translates to CASSYLTAKYQETQYF.

V gene TRBV7-3 combines with J gene TRBJ1-2, with 7 bases identical to TRBD1. There are 13 residues in the CDR3. V lost 2 bases to trimming and J lost 7 bases; unmatched junction nucleotides: 4. Per germline, CDR1 SGHTA and CDR2 FQGTGA. The CDR3 protein is CASSLDRASGYTF. CDR3 nucleotides: TGTGCCAGCAGCTTAGACAGGGCCAGTGGCTACACCTTC.

The CDR3 bases are TGTGCCAGCAGCTTGGGGGCGGGGGCAGGGAGCCCTCTCTATGGCTACACCTTC. It yields the protein CASSLGAGAGSPLYGYTF. V and J are TRBV5-4 and TRBJ1-2; D perhaps matches TRBD1 (6 bases). CDR1 and CDR2 from the germline V gene are SGHNT and YYREEE (reference sequence). Trimming removed 0 bases from V and 4 bases from J, with 22 bases in between. The CDR3 sequence is 18 residues long.

This chain uses TRBV12-2 with TRBJ1-5. TRBV12-2 represents a pseudogene. CDR3 size: 18 residues. This CDR3 is CARGIQTDGAAGNQPQHF. CDR3 bases: TGTGCAAGGGGCATCCAAACGGATGGAGCGGCAGGAAATCAGCCCCAGCATTTT.

CDR3: CAISATGTGGIEEQYF. CDR3 in DNA: TGTGCCATCAGTGCAACCGGGACAGGGGGAATTGAAGAGCAGTACTTC. The rearrangement joins TRBV10-3 to TRBJ2-7, with TRBD1 identical over 11 bases. J was trimmed by 7 bases and V by 4 bases; bases with no gene match: 12. The CDR3 runs 16 residues. Germline V lookup: CDR1 ENHRY, CDR2 SYGVKD.

The chain combines TRBV25-1 with TRBJ2-7; D perhaps matches TRBD1 (6 bases). V gave up 3 bases and J gave up 1 base, with 10 bases separating them. The CDR3 is 14 residues long. Germline values: CDR1 MGHDK, CDR2 SYGVNS. The CDR3 nucleotides read TGTGCCAGCAGTGAGGACAGTGATTCCTACGAGCAGTACTTC. This encodes CASSEDSDSYEQYF.

The rearrangement uses TRBV5-1 and TRBJ2-1; D possibly corresponds to TRBD2 (5 bases). Trimming cost V 1 base and J 6 bases, with 11 bases left between them. CDR3 length: 14 amino acids. Looked up from germline, CDR1 is SGHRS and CDR2 is YFSETQ. CDR3 sequence: CASSLNSESNEQFF. The CDR3 DNA sequence: TGCGCCAGCAGCTTGAATAGCGAGTCCAATGAGCAGTTCTTC. The whole variable domain, filled in from reference TRBV5-1 and TRBJ2-1, reads KAGVTQTPRYLIKTRGQQVTLSCSPISGHRSVSWYQQTPGQGLQFLFEYFSETQRNKGNFPGRFSGRQFSNSRSEMNVSTLELGDSALYLCASSLNSESNEQFFGPGTRLTVL.

The J gene is TRBJ2-1, the V gene TRBV3-1 (or the pseudogene TRBV3-2); 12 bases fit TRBD2. Trimming at V came to 5 bases and at J to 9 bases, leaving 8 bases not matched to a gene. Germline lookup yields CDR1 LGHDT and CDR2 YNNKEL (reference sequence). This CDR3 has 15 residues. Here the CDR3 DNA reads TGTGCCAGCAGCGAAGCTACTAGCGGGAGGAGTGAGCAGTTCTTC. It encodes CASSEATSGRSEQFF.

The chain joins TRBV6-5 to TRBJ2-2; D is undetermined. The CDR3 has 14 residues. Germline V gene lookup returns CDR1 MNHEY and CDR2 SVGAGI. V lost 2 bases and J 4 bases, leaving 8 bases between the germline ends. The CDR3 sequence is CASSYHDTTGELFF. The DNA of the CDR3 is TGTGCCAGCAGTTACCATGACACCACCGGGGAGCTGTTTTTT.

The chain is built from TRBV30 and TRBJ1-1; a possible D gene is TRBD1 (6 bases). The V end was cut by 3 bases, the J end by 11 bases, with 19 bases between. In germline, CDR1 is GTSNPN, CDR2 SVGIG (reference sequence). The CDR3 extends over 13 amino acids. The CDR3 spells CAWSRGYRVAAFF. In DNA form, the CDR3 reads TGTGCCTGGAGCAGGGGATACAGGGTCGCCGCTTTCTTT.